The source of this T cell receptor beta chain is a study of OX40 agonist ivuxolimab in advanced cancers. Study background: Participants averaged approximately 60 years of age (range roughly 20 to 90) and were roughly 80% male. Treatment received earlier with anti-PD-1, anti-PD-L1 or anti-CTLA-4 agents was allowed, and approximately 44% had some. Study results and limitations: Antigen specificity of clonally expanded peripheral T cells was not established.

The sampling schedule covered blood at baseline, cycle 4 day 1, and cycle 7 day 1. The table came from immunoSEQ multiplex PCR; TCRdb's copy has only in-frame clones and leaves some out. Altogether 40,000 to 60,000 clones are present, about 79% being singletons, with the ten largest covering 7.9%. With regard to this clone: What it recognizes is unknown.

This TCR was recovered from an adult with an advanced solid tumor such as melanoma, head and neck, liver or kidney cancer. The material was CD4+ or CD8+ T cells sorted from blood, obtained in a trial of the OX40 agonist ivuxolimab.

This chain's CDR3 is CASSVGHTGELFF. CDR3 nucleotides: TGTGCCAGCAGCGTAGGACACACCGGGGAGCTGTTTTTT. This chain joins TRBV9 and TRBJ2-2; no reliable D call. V lost 0 bases and J lost 3, with 3 bases in between. This CDR3 spans 13 amino acids. Germline V lookup: CDR1 SGDLS, CDR2 YYNGEE.